This T cell receptor (beta chain) stems from a study of regulatory T cells in long-lasting Graves disease. Time point here: newly diagnosed GD, antithyroid drugs for less than 3 months. The TCR library used RNA extracted from PBMCs. Investigators prepared the TCR beta libraries by applying iRepertoire HTBI primers and Arm-PCR of CDR3 regions. In the original processing: Across all samples, about 59 TRBV segments and more than 11 TRBJ segments were identified. TCRdb re-called the multiplex PCR reads with MiXCR, one entry per CDR3 protein. TCRdb assigned the V and J calls; the authors' analysis was not used. This sample has 360,000 or so distinct CDR3 sequences, with 12% found just once. This clonotype was counted at least ten times. Its matching antigen is unknown. Findings and caveats of the study: TCR diversity was lower in persistent than newly diagnosed Graves' disease. Persistent patients had a count of shared public clonotypes (approximately 3,000) that exceeded that of new patients (approximately 1,000).

Trimming took off 5 bases at V and 8 bases at J, with 15 bases between the two ends. In germline, CDR1 is MNHEY, CDR2 SVGEGT. This CDR3 spans 13 amino acids. These sequences were also reported in another study, on T cells in Graves' hyperthyroidism and ophthalmopathy. That study adds: In blood, most of the thyroid clonotypes expanded above 0.001 were also present.

This chain links TRBV6-2 or TRBV6-3 with TRBJ1-2; D perhaps matches TRBD1 (5 bases). The source of this sequence is a woman under 30 with Graves disease. Source: peripheral blood mononuclear cells (PBMCs), taken at new diagnosis, from a patient treated with antithyroid drugs. For the CDR3, the DNA is TGTGCCAGCAGTATCACGGCAGGGCGCGGCTACACCTTC. This gives the protein CASSITAGRGYTF.